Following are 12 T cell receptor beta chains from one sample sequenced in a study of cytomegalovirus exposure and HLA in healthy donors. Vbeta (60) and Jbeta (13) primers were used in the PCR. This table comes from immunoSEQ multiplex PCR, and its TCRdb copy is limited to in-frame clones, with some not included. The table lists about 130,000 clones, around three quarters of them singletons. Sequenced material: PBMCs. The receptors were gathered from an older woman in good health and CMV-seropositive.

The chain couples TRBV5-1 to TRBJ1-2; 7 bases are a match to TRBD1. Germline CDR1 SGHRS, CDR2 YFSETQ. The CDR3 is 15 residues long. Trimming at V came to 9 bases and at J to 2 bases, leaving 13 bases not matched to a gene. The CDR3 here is CATQEGQGVNYGYTF. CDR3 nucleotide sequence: TGCGCCACCCAAGAGGGGCAGGGGGTGAACTATGGCTACACCTTC.

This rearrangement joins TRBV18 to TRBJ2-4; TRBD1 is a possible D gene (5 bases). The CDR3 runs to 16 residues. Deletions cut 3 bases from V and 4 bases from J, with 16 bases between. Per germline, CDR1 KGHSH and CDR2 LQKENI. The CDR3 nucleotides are TGTGCCAGCTCACCCAGACCCGACAGCTCAAAAAACATTCAGTACTTC. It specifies CASSPRPDSSKNIQYF.

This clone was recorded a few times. The chain's CDR3 is CASSLQGGTGELFF. In DNA form, the CDR3 reads TGTGCCAGCTCTCTCCAGGGGGGAACCGGGGAGCTGTTTTTT. V gene TRBV6-5 combines with J gene TRBJ2-2; D is perhaps TRBD1 (7 bases). This CDR3 spans 14 amino acids. V lost 8 bases and J lost 5, with 15 bases in between. The germline V gene has CDR1 MNHEY and CDR2 SVGAGI.

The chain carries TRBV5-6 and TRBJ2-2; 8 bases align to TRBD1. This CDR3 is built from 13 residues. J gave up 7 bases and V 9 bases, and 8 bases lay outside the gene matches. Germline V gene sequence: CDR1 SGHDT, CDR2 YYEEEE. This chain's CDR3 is CATHQGAGGELFF. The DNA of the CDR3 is TGTGCCACCCACCAGGGGGCTGGCGGGGAGCTGTTTTTT.

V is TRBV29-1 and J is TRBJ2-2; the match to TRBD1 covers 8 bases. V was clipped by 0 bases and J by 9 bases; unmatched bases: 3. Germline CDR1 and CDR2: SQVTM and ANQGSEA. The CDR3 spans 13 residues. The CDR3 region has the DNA TGCAGCGTTGAAGACCGGACAGGGAGGGAGCTGTTTTTT. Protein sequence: CSVEDRTGRELFF.

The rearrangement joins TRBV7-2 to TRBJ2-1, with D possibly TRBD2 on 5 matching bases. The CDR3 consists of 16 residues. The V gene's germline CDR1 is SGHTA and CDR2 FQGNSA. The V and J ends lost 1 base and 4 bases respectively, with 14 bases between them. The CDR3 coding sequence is TGTGCCAGCAGCTTAGACCGGAACTGGAGGTACAATGAGCAGTTCTTC. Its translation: CASSLDRNWRYNEQFF.

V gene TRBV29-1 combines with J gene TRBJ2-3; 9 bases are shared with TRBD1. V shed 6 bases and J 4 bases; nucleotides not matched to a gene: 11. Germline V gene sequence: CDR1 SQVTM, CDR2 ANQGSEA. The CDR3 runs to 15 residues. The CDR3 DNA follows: TGCAGCGTAGCCACCGGGACAGGGACCGCAGATACGCAGTATTTT. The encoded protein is CSVATGTGTADTQYF.

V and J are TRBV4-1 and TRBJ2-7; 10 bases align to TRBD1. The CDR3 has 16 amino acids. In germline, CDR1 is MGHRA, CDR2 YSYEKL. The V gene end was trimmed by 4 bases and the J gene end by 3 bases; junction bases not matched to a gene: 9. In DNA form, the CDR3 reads TGCGCCAGCAGCCGAGCCGGGGGGACAGGGGACTACGAGCAGTACTTC. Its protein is CASSRAGGTGDYEQYF.

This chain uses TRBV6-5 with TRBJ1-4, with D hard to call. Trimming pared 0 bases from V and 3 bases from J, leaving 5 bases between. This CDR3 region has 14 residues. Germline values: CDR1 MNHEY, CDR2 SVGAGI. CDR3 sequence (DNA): TGTGCCAGCAGTTACTCGGCAGCTAATGAAAAACTGTTTTTT. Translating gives CASSYSAANEKLFF.

The CDR3 DNA reads as TGTGCCAGCTCACCACTGGACGTAGCGGTCTATGGCTACACCTTC. Its translation: CASSPLDVAVYGYTF. This sequence joins TRBV18 and TRBJ1-2; D unclear. The germline CDR1 and CDR2 sequences are KGHSH and LQKENI. There are 15 residues in the CDR3. Trimming took off 1 base at V and 4 bases at J, with 13 bases between the two ends. Looking up the rest from reference TRBV18 and TRBJ1-2 gives the full variable domain: NAGVMQNPRHLVRRRGQEARLRCSPMKGHSHVYWYRQLPEEGLKFMVYLQKENIIDESGMPKERFSAEFPKEGPSILRIQQVVRGDSAAYFCASSPLDVAVYGYTFGSGTRLTVV.

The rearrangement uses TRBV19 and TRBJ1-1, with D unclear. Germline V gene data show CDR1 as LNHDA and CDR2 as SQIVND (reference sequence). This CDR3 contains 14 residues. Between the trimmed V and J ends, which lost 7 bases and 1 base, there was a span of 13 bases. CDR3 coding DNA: TGTGCCAGTATCCCGGGTGAATGGAACACTGAAGCTTTCTTT. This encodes CASIPGEWNTEAFF.

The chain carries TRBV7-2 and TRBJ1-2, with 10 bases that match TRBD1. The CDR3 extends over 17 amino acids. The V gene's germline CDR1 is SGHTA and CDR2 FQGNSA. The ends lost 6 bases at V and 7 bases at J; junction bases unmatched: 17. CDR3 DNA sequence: TGTGCCAGCAGACAAGTGGGGACAGGGGATTTGGCTTTTGGCTACACCTTC. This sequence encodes CASRQVGTGDLAFGYTF. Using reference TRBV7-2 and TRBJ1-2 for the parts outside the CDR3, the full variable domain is GAGVSQSPSNKVTEKGKDVELRCDPISGHTALYWYRQSLGQGLEFLIYFQGNSAPDKSGLPSDRFSAERTGGSVSTLTIQRTQQEDSAVYLCASRQVGTGDLAFGYTFGSGTRLTVV.